The 28 T cell receptor beta chains listed next were all sequenced from one sample in a study of T cells after yellow fever vaccination. Via MiXCR, TCRdb re-called the 5' RACE reads, giving one row per CDR3 protein. The sample carries about 150,000 distinct CDR3 sequences, 6.2% recorded once. The source was CD4+ T cells sorted from PBMCs, collected on the day of the first yellow fever vaccination. Receptors were obtained from a man between 18 and 35 years old who received the YFV17D yellow fever vaccine.

This clonotype appeared a few times. The J gene is TRBJ2-3, the V gene TRBV7-2; TRBD2 agrees at 12 bases. This CDR3 contains 17 residues. Unmatched junction bases numbered 9, after V lost 5 bases and J lost 3 bases. Looked up from germline, CDR1 is SGHTA and CDR2 is FQGNSA. CDR3 sequence (DNA): TGTGCCAGCAGCCCTAGCGGGGGGGCCGTCAGGACAGATACGCAGTATTTT. Translating gives CASSPSGGAVRTDTQYF.

This clonotype came up many times. The junction and the germline gene differ at one end; a read error may be behind it. The V gene is TRBV4-3, the J gene TRBJ1-4; 7 bases agree with TRBD1. Germline-derived CDR1 and CDR2 are LGHNA and YSLEER. The CDR3 contains 13 residues. CDR3 region: CASSRDRVEKLFF. The DNA of the CDR3 is TGTGCCAGCAGCCGTGACAGGGTTGAAAAACTGTTTTTT.

In this sample, this clonotype turned up many times. The chain uses TRBV6-1 and TRBJ1-1, with a possible D match to TRBD1 (5 bases). The V gene lost 6 bases and the J gene lost 1 base, with 12 bases spanning the gap. CDR1 and CDR2 from the germline V gene are MNHNS and SASEGT. The CDR3 has 14 residues. CDR3 in DNA: TGTGCCAGCAGGGGTCCTGGGGGGAACACTGAAGCTTTCTTT. Translation gives CASRGPGGNTEAFF.

This clonotype turned up a few times. The chain joins TRBV18 to TRBJ2-6; 8 bases line up with TRBD1. Germline-derived CDR1 and CDR2 are KGHSH and LQKENI. The CDR3 extends over 17 amino acids. J gave up 11 bases and V 3 bases, and 15 bases lay outside the gene matches. The CDR3 DNA sequence: TGTGCCAGCTCACCCAGGACAGGGACTGGAATCCTCTACGTCCTGACTTTC. Its translation: CASSPRTGTGILYVLTF.

A few counts support this clonotype. CDR3 sequence (DNA): TGCGCCAGCAGCCAAGATAGGGGGGTGGGAAACACAGATACGCAGTATTTT. It translates to CASSQDRGVGNTDTQYF. V and J are TRBV4-3 and TRBJ2-3, with D perhaps TRBD1 or TRBD2 (6 bases each). From germline, CDR1 is LGHNA and CDR2 YSLEER. The CDR3 contains 17 residues. The V gene lost 0 bases and the J gene lost 2 bases, with 15 bases spanning the gap.

CDR3 sequence (DNA): TGTGCCAGCAGCCCCGGGACAGCATATCAGCCCCAGCATTTT. Protein: CASSPGTAYQPQHF. The genes are TRBV9 and TRBJ1-5; TRBD1 matches 7 bases. The J segment lost 5 bases and the V segment lost 4 bases, leaving 6 bases of the junction unmatched. The CDR3 sequence is 14 residues long. Germline assignment: CDR1 SGDLS and CDR2 YYNGEE.

This clonotype showed up many times. The chain recombines TRBV5-1 with TRBJ2-1; D tentatively reads TRBD1 or TRBD2 (5 bases each). The CDR3 consists of 13 residues. Germline V gene lookup returns CDR1 SGHRS and CDR2 YFSETQ. The V and J ends lost 0 bases and 9 bases respectively, with 10 bases between them. The CDR3, as DNA: TGCGCCAGCAGCTTGGAAGGGACGTCTGAGCAGTTCTTC. This encodes CASSLEGTSEQFF.

J is TRBJ1-4 and V is TRBV20-1; D gene ambiguous. Trimming stripped 0 bases from V and 7 bases from J, with 3 bases between. The germline gives CDR1 DFQATT, CDR2 SNEGSKA (reference sequence). The CDR3 is 11 residues long. The CDR3 region is CSAREVEKLFF. In DNA, the CDR3 is TGCAGTGCTAGAGAGGTTGAAAAACTGTTTTTT.

This chain links TRBV6-2 or TRBV6-3 with TRBJ2-1; TRBD1 or TRBD2 may be the D gene (7 bases each). This CDR3 has 14 residues. Trimming pared 10 bases from V and 6 bases from J, leaving 19 bases between. From germline, CDR1 is MNHEY and CDR2 SVGEGT. CDR3 loop: CATQSGTDTNEQFF. DNA for the CDR3: TGTGCCACCCAAAGCGGGACAGACACCAATGAGCAGTTCTTC.

This clonotype was detected ten times or more. Here the CDR3 DNA reads TGTGCCAGCAGATCCGGGACAGGGGGGTACGAGCAGTACTTC. It codes for CASRSGTGGYEQYF. This sequence joins TRBV12-3 or TRBV12-4 and TRBJ2-7; TRBD1 aligns across 11 bases. V trimming: 6 bases; J trimming: 4 bases; junction bases outside the gene matches: 5. This CDR3 has 14 residues.

This clonotype came up a few times. The chain has TRBV15 and TRBJ1-4; D call uncertain. V was clipped by 1 base and J by 7 bases, with 13 bases between them. This CDR3 is 15 amino acids long. The germline gives CDR1 LNHNV, CDR2 YYDKDF (reference sequence). CDR3 in DNA: TGTGCCACCAGCAGAGTATTTGGGAGTAGTGAAAAACTGTTTTTT. It specifies CATSRVFGSSEKLFF.

In its sample, this clonotype was seen a few times. This rearrangement joins TRBV7-8 to TRBJ2-7, with D perhaps TRBD1 (6 bases). CDR1 SGHVS and CDR2 FQNEAQ come from the germline V gene. V was shortened by 1 base and J by 1 base, with 11 bases between the two germline ends. The CDR3 has 15 residues. The CDR3 spells CASSLVGTYSYEQYV. The CDR3 DNA reads as TGTGCCAGCAGCTTAGTCGGGACATATTCCTACGAGCAGTACGTC.

The sample holds many counts of this clonotype. The rearrangement links TRBV20-1 to TRBJ1-4; no definite D call. Looked up from germline, CDR1 is DFQATT and CDR2 is SNEGSKA (reference sequence). The V gene lost 0 bases and the J gene lost 4 bases, with 9 bases spanning the gap. The CDR3 loop spans 14 amino acids. In DNA, the CDR3 is TGCAGTGCTAGAGACCGGGTCCATAATGAAAAACTGTTTTTT. Translation: CSARDRVHNEKLFF.

The rearrangement joins TRBV7-8 to TRBJ2-2; 9 positions match TRBD2. The CDR3 contains 19 residues. V dropped 3 bases and J dropped 0; count of bases not matched to a gene: 11. CDR1 is SGHVS and CDR2 is FQNEAQ in the germline V gene. CDR3: CASSFKSNSGGSNTGELFF. The CDR3 DNA follows: TGTGCCAGCAGCTTTAAATCGAATAGCGGGGGCTCGAACACCGGGGAGCTGTTTTTT.

This clonotype was detected ten times or more. This chain uses TRBV7-2 with TRBJ2-2; 10 bases agree with TRBD2. The CDR3 is 16 amino acids. Trimming took 3 bases from V and 3 from J; bases not matched to a gene: 4. From germline, CDR1 is SGHTA and CDR2 FQGNSA. The chain's CDR3 is CASSLYSGGDTGELFF. CDR3 DNA: TGTGCCAGCAGCTTGTACAGCGGGGGGGACACCGGGGAGCTGTTTTTT.

The genes are TRBV27 and TRBJ2-7; no clear D. The CDR3 covers 15 residues. Trimming took off 2 bases at V and 4 bases at J, with 15 bases between the two ends. Germline CDR1 MNHEY, CDR2 SMNVEV (reference sequence). The CDR3 loop reads CASSLAGLGLYEQYF. Written as DNA, the CDR3 is TGTGCCAGCAGTTTAGCCGGTCTAGGTCTTTACGAGCAGTACTTC.

Many counts were recorded for this clonotype. The chain employs TRBV20-1 and TRBJ1-5, with a possible D match to TRBD1 (6 bases). Per germline, CDR1 DFQATT and CDR2 SNEGSKA (reference sequence). The CDR3 covers 13 residues. V was trimmed by 6 bases and J by 6 bases, leaving 15 bases between them. CDR3 amino acids: CSATTGIGQPQHF. The CDR3 DNA reads as TGCAGTGCAACTACAGGGATCGGTCAGCCCCAGCATTTT.

The sample holds many counts of this clonotype. This sequence joins TRBV29-1 and TRBJ2-3; D not resolved. V gave up 3 bases and J gave up 0 bases, with 4 bases separating them. From germline, CDR1 is SQVTM and CDR2 ANQGSEA. This CDR3 is 12 amino acids long. The CDR3 DNA reads TGCAGCGTTGATGTCAGCACAGATACGCAGTATTTT. It encodes CSVDVSTDTQYF.

The CDR3: CASRGTPTDTQYF. The CDR3 DNA is TGTGCCAGCAGGGGGACTCCCACAGATACGCAGTATTTT. The chain joins TRBV12-3 or TRBV12-4 to TRBJ2-3; possible D gene TRBD2, 6 bases. The CDR3 has 13 amino acids. Trimming took 6 bases from V and 2 from J, leaving 9 bases between them.

This clonotype has just a few counts. Here the CDR3 DNA reads TGCGCCAGCAGCTTGGATCCCAGGGGGCTAGCGGGTGAAGCTTTCTTT. Its protein is CASSLDPRGLAGEAFF. The chain joins TRBV5-1 to TRBJ1-1; TRBD1 matches 8 bases. The germline gives CDR1 SGHRS, CDR2 YFSETQ. The CDR3 is made up of 16 amino acids. The junction had 11 bases not matched to a gene; V was cut back by 0 bases and J by 7 bases.

This clonotype was seen only a few times. The V and J genes are TRBV7-2 and TRBJ2-4; D is possibly TRBD1 (6 bases). Per the germline V gene, CDR1 is SGHTA and CDR2 is FQGNSA. CDR3 length equals 15 residues. Trimming shortened V by 6 bases and J by 0 bases, and 12 bases separated the two germline ends. The CDR3 DNA reads as TGTGCCAGCAGATCAACAGGGCTAGCCAAAAACATTCAGTACTTC. This sequence encodes CASRSTGLAKNIQYF.

This clonotype was detected a few times. The chain links TRBV4-2 to TRBJ2-5; D may correspond to TRBD1 or TRBD2 (5 bases each). The CDR3 sequence is 19 residues long. Trimming removed 0 bases from V and 4 bases from J, with 24 bases in between. CDR1 LGHNA and CDR2 YNFKEQ come from the germline V gene. Here the CDR3 reads CASSQDRWKGRAGSETQYF. The CDR3 coding sequence is TGTGCCAGCAGCCAAGATCGGTGGAAGGGCAGGGCGGGTTCAGAGACCCAGTACTTC.

This clonotype was observed a handful of times. This chain connects TRBV5-1 to TRBJ1-2; a possible D gene is TRBD1 (5 bases). CDR1 SGHRS and CDR2 YFSETQ come from the germline V gene. V shed 4 bases and J shed 3 bases, with 13 bases lying between them. This CDR3 contains 14 residues. The CDR3 DNA reads TGCGCCAGCAGCCGACCGACAGTCCACTATGGCTACACCTTC. It yields the protein CASSRPTVHYGYTF.

The chain combines TRBV5-5 with TRBJ2-7; D unclear. Germline CDR1 reads SGHKS; CDR2 reads YYEKEE (reference sequence). This CDR3 spans 13 amino acids. The V gene lost 2 bases and the J gene lost 2 bases, with 8 bases spanning the gap. CDR3 protein: CASSFPGPYEQYV. CDR3 sequence (DNA): TGTGCCAGCAGCTTTCCCGGTCCCTACGAGCAGTACGTC.

This clonotype was counted ten times or more. V gene TRBV6-5 combines with J gene TRBJ2-5, with 8 bases aligning to TRBD1. This CDR3 spans 15 amino acids. Looked up from germline, CDR1 is MNHEY and CDR2 is SVGAGI. The ends lost 4 bases at V and 5 bases at J; junction bases unmatched: 9. In nucleotides, the CDR3 is TGTGCCAGCAGTTTTACAGGGGGAAAATCGGAGACCCAGTACTTC. Its protein product is CASSFTGGKSETQYF.

This clonotype was seen many times. This chain links TRBV11-2 with TRBJ2-3; TRBD1 might be the D (6 bases). V lost 7 bases to trimming and J lost 3 bases, with 11 bases between them. CDR3 length equals 13 residues. Germline V gene sequence: CDR1 SGHAT, CDR2 FQNNGV. The CDR3 spells CASTIQGTDTQYF. The CDR3 bases are TGTGCCAGCACCATCCAGGGGACAGATACGCAGTATTTT. Based on the CDR3 plus reference TRBV11-2 and TRBJ2-3, the full variable domain is EAGVAQSPRYKIIEKRQSVAFWCNPISGHATLYWYQQILGQGPKLLIQFQNNGVVDDSQLPKDRFSAERLKGVDSTLKIQPAKLEDSAVYLCASTIQGTDTQYFGPGTRLTVL.

There are a few counts of this clonotype. This chain uses TRBV20-1 with TRBJ1-2; TRBD1 matches at 8 bases. The V gene's germline CDR1 is DFQATT and CDR2 SNEGSKA (reference sequence). The CDR3 contains 15 residues. The V and J ends lost 3 bases and 8 bases, in that order; junction bases with no gene match: 14. The CDR3, as DNA: TGCAGTGCTAGCCTATCTCCTACAGGGGGGGACGGCTACACCTTC. This encodes CSASLSPTGGDGYTF.

This clonotype was observed at least ten times. V usage is TRBV28 and J usage is TRBJ2-3; a weak D match, TRBD2 (5 bases). This CDR3 has 16 residues. V dropped 3 bases and J dropped 5 bases, with 18 bases sitting between them. The germline gives CDR1 MDHEN, CDR2 SYDVKM. CDR3 sequence reads: CASSFVKGSSGDTQYF. CDR3 nucleotide sequence: TGTGCCAGCAGTTTCGTTAAAGGATCAAGCGGAGATACGCAGTATTTT.